The 2 T cell receptor beta chains below all came from one sample that was sequenced in a study of control samples from healthy donors and cancer patients. Data came from immunoSEQ multiplex PCR; TCRdb stores just in-frame clones and leaves some out. The top ten hold approximately 1.5% of the sample, which has 150,000 to 200,000 clones, roughly 92% seen once. Material: blood. The receptors were sampled from a woman aged 18-29 years in good health.

This CDR3 reads CASSVYGSLDNEQFF. CDR3 DNA sequence: TGTGCCAGCAGCGTATACGGGAGCCTCGACAATGAGCAGTTCTTC. V usage is TRBV9 and J usage is TRBJ2-1; the D gene is possibly TRBD2 (6 bases). V was shortened by 1 base and J by 5 bases, with 13 bases between the two germline ends. Germline V gene lookup returns CDR1 SGDLS and CDR2 YYNGEE. The CDR3 consists of 15 residues.

Only a few counts were recorded for this clone. The CDR3 here is CASSPLRGPRDEQFF. The CDR3 DNA reads as TGTGCCAGCAGCCCCCTAAGAGGCCCAAGGGATGAGCAGTTCTTC. J is TRBJ2-1 and V is TRBV11-2; D ambiguous. V lost 5 bases to trimming and J lost 8 bases, with 19 bases between them. The CDR3 contains 15 residues. The germline gives CDR1 SGHAT, CDR2 FQNNGV.